The sequence of this T cell receptor beta chain was determined in a study of shared clonotypes between healthy human individuals. About the study: Serving as donors were a couple of women and a few men, whose ages spanned 18 to 49. Study-wide findings and caveats: The study generally estimated greater richness for naive than memory subsets.

The count of this clone is one. No antigen is known for it. Sequencing used immunoSEQ multiplex PCR; TCRdb keeps in-frame clones, though not all of them. Of some 2,000,000 clones in the sample, about 95% were seen once. CD45RO negativity and positive selection for CCR7 defined naive CD8 cells, a population that excluded terminally differentiated effector memory CD45RA+ cells. Adult donors, all healthy and HIV-negative, had no recent acute infections or vaccinations. Trimming removed 4 bases at V and 3 bases at J, with 11 bases between. This CDR3 contains 13 residues. Germline assignment: CDR1 SGDLS and CDR2 YYNGEE.

The clonotype comes from a man between 18 and 35 years old in good health. This sequence joins TRBV9 and TRBJ2-7; D call uncertain. The sequencing input was naive CD8+ T cells sorted from blood. The CDR3 DNA sequence: TGTGCCAGCAGCTTTGCCCCGAACTACGAGCAGTACTTC. Protein sequence: CASSFAPNYEQYF.